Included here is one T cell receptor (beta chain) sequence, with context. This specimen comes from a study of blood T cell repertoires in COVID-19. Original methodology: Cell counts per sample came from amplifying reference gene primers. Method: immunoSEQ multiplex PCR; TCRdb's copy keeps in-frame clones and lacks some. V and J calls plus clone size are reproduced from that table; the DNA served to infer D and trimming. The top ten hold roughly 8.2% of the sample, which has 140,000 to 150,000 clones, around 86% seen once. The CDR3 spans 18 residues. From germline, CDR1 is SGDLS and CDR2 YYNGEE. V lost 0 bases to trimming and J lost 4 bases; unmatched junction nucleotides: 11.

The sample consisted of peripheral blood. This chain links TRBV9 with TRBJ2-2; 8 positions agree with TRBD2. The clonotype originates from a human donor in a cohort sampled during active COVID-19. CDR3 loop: CASSVAVGMAGGTGELFF. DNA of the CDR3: TGTGCCAGCAGCGTAGCCGTAGGGATGGCGGGAGGCACCGGGGAGCTGTTTTTT.